This is a list of T cell receptor beta chains from one sample in a study of blood T cell repertoires in COVID-19. Only in-frame clones appear in the TCRdb table, and some are missing; sequencing was by immunoSEQ multiplex PCR. The sample lists roughly 160,000 clones; approximately 80% were seen once. The sample consisted of peripheral blood. These receptor sequences come from an older woman with acute or convalescent COVID-19. Both conserved end residues are part of each CDR3.

TRBV9	CASSQGSRNTGELFF
TRBV7-8	CASSPWTGYAPGELFF
TRBV7-8	CASSLAAYQAKNIQYF
TRBV6-2/TRBV6-3	CASSYLQGSYEQYF
TRBV28	CASTIGGANEKLFF
TRBV3-1/TRBV3-2	CASSQDWDWYGYTF
TRBV19	CASTPGREDGYTF
TRBV3-1/TRBV3-2	CASSQGQAGAAYEQYF
TRBV5-8	CASSLAGNRLKAFF
TRBV6-5	CASVLAGVNSPLHF
TRBV19	CASSMWVWSYGYTF
TRBV27	CASSGLGLAGHKNIQYF
TRBV29-1	CSVELSQETQYF
TRBV5-4	CASSSTGGDLLVYTF
TRBV6-5	CAGDLAGPGSEQFF
TRBV27	CASSYTGGEQYF
TRBV11-2	CASSLARPSGGKPETQYF
TRBV9	CASSVKVWEDGYTF
TRBV28	CASSSRTGELFF
TRBV19	CASRGDSGPREGYTF
TRBV7-3	CASSFSGGQETQYF
TRBV2	CASSGRQGGSNQPQHF
TRBV28	CASGNSLTITEAFF
TRBV12-3/TRBV12-4	CASSPTPQNEQFF
TRBV14	CASSREGRGTEAFF
TRBV6-5	CASSEGPSYEQYF
TRBV2	CASSDRGRDTEAFF